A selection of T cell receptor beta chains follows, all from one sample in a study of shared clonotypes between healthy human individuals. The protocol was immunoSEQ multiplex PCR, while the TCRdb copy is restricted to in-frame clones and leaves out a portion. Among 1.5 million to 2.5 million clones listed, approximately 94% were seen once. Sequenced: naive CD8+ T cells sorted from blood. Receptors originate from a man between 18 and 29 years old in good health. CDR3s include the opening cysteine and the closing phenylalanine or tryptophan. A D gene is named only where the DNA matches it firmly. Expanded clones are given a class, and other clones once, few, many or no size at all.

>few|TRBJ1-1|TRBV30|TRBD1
TGTGCCTGGGAGACAGGGATGAACACTGAAGCTTTCTTT
CAWETGMNTEAFF
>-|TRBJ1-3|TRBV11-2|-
TGTGCCAGCAGCTTAGGCGTGGGGCTCGGAAACACCATATATTTT
CASSLGVGLGNTIYF
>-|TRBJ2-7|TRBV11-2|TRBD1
TGTGCCAGCAGCCCCGGACAGGGGTACGAGCAGTACTTC
CASSPGQGYEQYF
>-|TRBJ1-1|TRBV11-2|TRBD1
TGTGCCAGCAGCGTCAGACAGGGCCGGGAGGTTTTTGCTTTCTTT
CASSVRQGREVFAFF
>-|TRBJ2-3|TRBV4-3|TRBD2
TGCGCCAGCAGCCAAGATCGGCTAGCGGGAGCAACAGATACGCAGTATTTT
CASSQDRLAGATDTQYF
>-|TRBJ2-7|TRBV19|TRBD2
TGTGCCAGTAGTACCCTATACGGGGGGGCCCCATCCTACGAGCAGTACTTC
CASSTLYGGAPSYEQYF
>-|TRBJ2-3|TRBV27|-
TGTGCCAGCAGTTTATTCGAGTCCCTAAAAGGGGTTACGCAGTATTTT
CASSLFESLKGVTQYF
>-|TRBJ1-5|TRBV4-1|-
TGCGCCAGCAGCCAAGAGTCCGCCGAGGAGCCCCAGCATTTT
CASSQESAEEPQHF
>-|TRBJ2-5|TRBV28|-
TGTGCCAGCAGTTCATTAATAGGGCGAGATCAAGAGACCCAGTACTTC
CASSSLIGRDQETQYF
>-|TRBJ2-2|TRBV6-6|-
TGTGCCAGCAGTTACTCGAAACATGACACCGGGGAGCTGTTTTTT
CASSYSKHDTGELFF
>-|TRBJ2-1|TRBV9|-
TGTGCCAGCAGCCGAGGGGTACTCAATGAGCAGTTCTTC
CASSRGVLNEQFF
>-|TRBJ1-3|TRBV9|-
TGTGCCAGCAGCGTAGAGGAGGATCCGGTGGGAAACACCATATATTTT
CASSVEEDPVGNTIYF
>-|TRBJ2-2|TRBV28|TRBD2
TGTGCCAGCAGTTTGACGGGAGGCAACACCGGGGAGCTGTTTTTT
CASSLTGGNTGELFF
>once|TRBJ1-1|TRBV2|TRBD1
TGTGCCAGCAGTGAAGCAGGGGGCCCTCACGCGGACACTGAAGCTTTCTTT
CASSEAGGPHADTEAFF
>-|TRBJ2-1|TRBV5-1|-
TGCGCCAGCAGCTTGGATTTCAGCTCCTACAATGAGCAGTTCTTC
CASSLDFSSYNEQFF
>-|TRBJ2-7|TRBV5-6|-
TGTGCCAGCAGCTTGAAGCAGAGGTACGAGCAGTACTTC
CASSLKQRYEQYF
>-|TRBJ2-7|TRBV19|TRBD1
TGTGCCAGTAGCTCGACAGGGTTCTCCTACGAGCAGTACTTC
CASSSTGFSYEQYF
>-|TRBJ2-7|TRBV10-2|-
TGCGCCAGCAGCTCTAGGGACCGCGGCGACGAGCAGTACTTC
CASSSRDRGDEQYF